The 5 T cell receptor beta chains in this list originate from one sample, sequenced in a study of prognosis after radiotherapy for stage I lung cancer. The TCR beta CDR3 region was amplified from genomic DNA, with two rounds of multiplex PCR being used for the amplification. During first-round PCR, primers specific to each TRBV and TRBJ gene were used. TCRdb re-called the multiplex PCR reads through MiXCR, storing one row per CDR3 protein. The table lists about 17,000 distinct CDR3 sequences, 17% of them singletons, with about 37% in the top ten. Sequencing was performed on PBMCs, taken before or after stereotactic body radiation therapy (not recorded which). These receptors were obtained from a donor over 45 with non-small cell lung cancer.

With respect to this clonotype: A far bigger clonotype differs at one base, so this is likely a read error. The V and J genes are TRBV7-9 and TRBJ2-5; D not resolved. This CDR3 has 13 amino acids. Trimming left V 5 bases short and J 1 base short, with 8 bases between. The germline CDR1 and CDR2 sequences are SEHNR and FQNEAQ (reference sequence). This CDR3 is CASSLGRQETQYF. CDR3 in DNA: TGTGCCAGCAGCCTGGGTCGCCAAGAGACCCAGTACTTC.

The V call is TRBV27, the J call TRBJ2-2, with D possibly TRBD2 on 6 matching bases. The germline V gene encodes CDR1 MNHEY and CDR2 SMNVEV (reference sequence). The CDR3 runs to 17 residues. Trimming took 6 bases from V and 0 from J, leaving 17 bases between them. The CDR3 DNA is TGTGCCAGCAGGGGTCATCGAAGCGGGTCGAACACCGGGGAGCTGTTTTTT. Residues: CASRGHRSGSNTGELFF.

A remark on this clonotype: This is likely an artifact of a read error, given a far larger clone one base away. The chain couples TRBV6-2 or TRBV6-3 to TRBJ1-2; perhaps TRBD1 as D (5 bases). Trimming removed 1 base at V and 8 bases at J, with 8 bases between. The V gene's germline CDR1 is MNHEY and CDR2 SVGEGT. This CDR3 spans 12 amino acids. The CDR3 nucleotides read TGTGCCAGCAGTTACTATCAGGGCGGCTACACCTTC. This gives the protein CASSYYQGGYTF.

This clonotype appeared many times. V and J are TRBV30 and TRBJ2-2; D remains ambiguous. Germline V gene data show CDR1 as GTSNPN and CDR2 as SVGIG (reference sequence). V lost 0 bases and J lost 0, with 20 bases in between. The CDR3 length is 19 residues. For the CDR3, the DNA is TGTGCCTGGAGTGTAGTATCCACCTCTGGCTGGACGAACACCGGGGAGCTGTTTTTT. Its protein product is CAWSVVSTSGWTNTGELFF.

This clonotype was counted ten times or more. The CDR3 nucleotides read TGCGCCAGCAGCCACCAGGCAAATCGGGACACCGGGGAGCTGTTTTTT. It codes for CASSHQANRDTGELFF. V gene TRBV4-1 combines with J gene TRBJ2-2; D gene ambiguous. Germline V gene sequence: CDR1 MGHRA, CDR2 YSYEKL. This CDR3 comprises 16 residues. The ends were cut back, 3 bases at V and 3 bases at J, with 14 bases in the middle.